These 26 T cell receptor beta chains originate from one sample sequenced in a study of cytomegalovirus exposure and HLA in healthy donors (dated by TCRdb to 2016 to 2017). Receptor libraries were prepared by the immunoSEQ multiplex PCR assay. A mixture of 60 forward primers for TCR Vbeta segments and 13 reverse primers for TCR Jbeta segments was used in the multiplex PCR. This is the immuneACCESS table as TCRdb keeps it, with only in-frame sequences that have V and J called. A part of the clones is gone; compared with another copy, unresolved V genes explain less than half, and the rest is unexplained. For this sample there are roughly 250,000 clones; 80% appear just once. The ten largest clones represent 0.3% of the sample. Source material: PBMCs. These receptors were taken from a girl aged 2-10 years in good health and CMV-seronegative.

The genes are TRBV6-1 and TRBJ2-7; D remains ambiguous. The CDR3 consists of 13 residues. In germline, CDR1 is MNHNS, CDR2 SASEGT. V shed 7 bases and J shed 1 base, with 11 bases lying between them. The CDR3: CASNFIGSYEQYF. The CDR3 DNA is TGTGCCAGCAATTTCATCGGTTCCTACGAGCAGTACTTC.

The J gene is TRBJ2-5, the V gene TRBV6-6; 10 nucleotides agree with TRBD1. In germline, CDR1 is MNHNY, CDR2 SVGAGI (reference sequence). The junction had 1 base not matched to a gene; V was cut back by 4 bases and J by 2 bases. This CDR3 contains 14 residues. The CDR3 coding sequence is TGTGCCAGCAGTTCGGGACAGGGGCAAGAGACCCAGTACTTC. This gives the protein CASSSGQGQETQYF.

This sequence joins TRBV6-6 and TRBJ2-7; weak D call: TRBD2 (5 bases). Germline values: CDR1 MNHNY, CDR2 SVGAGI (reference sequence). The CDR3 runs to 13 residues. Trimming took off 0 bases at V and 6 bases at J, with 9 bases between the two ends. Here the CDR3 DNA reads TGTGCCAGCAGTTACTCTCCGGCGGGCGAGCAGTACTTC. Its protein product is CASSYSPAGEQYF.

The rearrangement links TRBV29-1 to TRBJ2-3, with 12 bases identical to TRBD2. The germline V gene has CDR1 SQVTM and CDR2 ANQGSEA. The J segment lost 0 bases and the V segment lost 4 bases, leaving 17 bases of the junction unmatched. CDR3 size: 20 residues. The CDR3 region is CSVVYSSGRALRASTDTQYF. The CDR3 nucleotides are TGCAGCGTTGTGTATTCTAGCGGGAGGGCCCTTAGAGCTAGCACAGATACGCAGTATTTT.

The rearrangement links TRBV18 to TRBJ2-1; a weak D match, TRBD2 (6 bases). V was shortened by 4 bases and J by 5 bases, with 15 bases between the two germline ends. The CDR3 runs 15 residues. CDR1 and CDR2 from the germline V gene are KGHSH and LQKENI. In DNA form, the CDR3 reads TGTGCCAGCTCACTCCAAGTAACTAGCCACAATGAGCAGTTCTTC. Translation gives CASSLQVTSHNEQFF.

The chain has TRBV7-9 and TRBJ2-7; D ambiguous. The V gene's germline CDR1 is SEHNR and CDR2 FQNEAQ (reference sequence). The germline V and J ends were trimmed by 6 bases and 0 bases, with 12 bases remaining between them. This CDR3 comprises 14 residues. The CDR3 sequence: CASSRGRGSYEQYF. CDR3 sequence (DNA): TGTGCCAGCAGTAGAGGCAGAGGCTCCTACGAGCAGTACTTC.

This clone was recorded only once. The chain joins TRBV7-2 to TRBJ2-7, with 8 bases lining up with TRBD2. Per germline, CDR1 SGHTA and CDR2 FQGNSA. This CDR3 has 14 residues. The V and J ends lost 6 bases and 1 base, in that order; junction bases with no gene match: 5. In DNA form, the CDR3 reads TGTGCCAGCAGGTCTACTAGCGGTTCCTACGAGCAGTACTTC. Residues: CASRSTSGSYEQYF.

The rearrangement joins TRBV9 to TRBJ2-5; 11 positions agree with TRBD2. After removal of 1 base from V and 5 bases from J, the junction contained 4 bases not matched to a gene. The CDR3 sequence is 15 residues long. Germline V gene data show CDR1 as SGDLS and CDR2 as YYNGEE. The CDR3 spells CASSVFSGGGETQYF. CDR3 DNA: TGTGCCAGCAGCGTATTTAGCGGGGGGGGTGAGACCCAGTACTTC.

The chain uses TRBV30 and TRBJ1-4; no reliable D call. Germline CDR1 and CDR2: GTSNPN and SVGIG (reference sequence). V gave up 1 base and J gave up 6 bases, with 6 bases separating them. The CDR3 contains 12 residues. The CDR3 DNA is TGTGCCTGGAGTGGAGTAGATGAAAAACTGTTTTTT. Protein: CAWSGVDEKLFF.

In its sample, this clone was seen a few times. The V gene is TRBV30, the J gene TRBJ1-2, with TRBD1 matching over 8 bases. The germline gives CDR1 GTSNPN, CDR2 SVGIG (reference sequence). CDR3 length equals 16 residues. V lost 4 bases, J lost 0 bases, and 10 bases stayed unmatched. The CDR3 sequence is CAWTNQGAQANYGYTF. CDR3 bases: TGTGCCTGGACTAACCAGGGGGCTCAAGCTAACTATGGCTACACCTTC.

The V call is TRBV10-3, the J call TRBJ2-5; 7 bases map to TRBD2. Trimming cost V 0 bases and J 1 base; bases outside gene matches: 5. Per germline, CDR1 ENHRY and CDR2 SYGVKD. This CDR3 spans 16 amino acids. The CDR3 nucleotides read TGTGCCATCAGTGAGTCGCTAGCGGCCCTCCAAGAGACCCAGTACTTC. Translating it yields CAISESLAALQETQYF.

The gene calls are TRBV7-8 and TRBJ2-1; D call uncertain. The germline gives CDR1 SGHVS, CDR2 FQNEAQ. CDR3 length equals 14 residues. V was pared by 0 bases and J by 8 bases, with 11 bases between. CDR3 protein: CASSLAREKHEQFF. The CDR3 DNA follows: TGTGCCAGCAGCTTAGCCCGAGAGAAACATGAGCAGTTCTTC.

With respect to this clone: Other DNA sequences in the same sample also yield this CDR3. The chain employs TRBV5-1 and TRBJ1-5, with D possibly TRBD1 on 6 matching bases. V was shortened by 2 bases and J by 5 bases, with 8 bases between the two germline ends. The CDR3 loop spans 13 amino acids. Germline loops: CDR1 SGHRS, CDR2 YFSETQ. CDR3 protein: CASSFEGDQPQHF. CDR3 DNA sequence: TGCGCCAGCAGCTTTGAGGGGGATCAGCCCCAGCATTTT.

This clone has a single count. This rearrangement joins TRBV7-9 to TRBJ2-1; the match to TRBD2 covers 7 bases. Germline CDR1 and CDR2: SEHNR and FQNEAQ (reference sequence). This CDR3 is 16 amino acids long. V dropped 5 bases and J dropped 0; count of bases not matched to a gene: 7. This CDR3 is CASSIGASGSYNEQFF. Written as DNA, the CDR3 is TGTGCCAGCAGCATAGGGGCTAGCGGCTCCTACAATGAGCAGTTCTTC.

Concerning this clone: One junction end disagrees with the germline gene, perhaps due to a read error. The V and J genes are TRBV6-6 and TRBJ2-7, with 7 nucleotides matching TRBD1. Germline assignment: CDR1 MNHNY and CDR2 SVGAGI (reference sequence). CDR3 length: 14 residues. In DNA, the CDR3 is TGTGCCAGCAGTCACTCCGGGACAGCCAACGAGCAGTACTTC. Translated, it gives CASSHSGTANEQYF.

The CDR3 spells CASSEGAEMETQYF. The DNA of the CDR3 is TGTGCCAGCAGTGAAGGTGCGGAGATGGAGACCCAGTACTTC. The rearrangement joins TRBV2 to TRBJ2-5; D is uncertain. The CDR3 is made up of 14 amino acids. Trimming stripped 1 base from V and 5 bases from J, with 11 bases between. CDR1 and CDR2 (germline): SNHLY, FYNNEI.

The rearrangement joins TRBV6-1 to TRBJ2-7, with D tentatively TRBD2 (7 bases). The germline V gene has CDR1 MNHNS and CDR2 SASEGT. This CDR3 has 14 amino acids. V shed 4 bases and J shed 2 bases, with 12 bases lying between them. The CDR3 loop is CASSGGGAPYEQYF. The CDR3 DNA reads as TGTGCCAGCAGTGGAGGGGGGGCGCCCTACGAGCAGTACTTC.

The V call is TRBV10-1, the J call TRBJ1-4, with unresolved D. The CDR3 is 15 amino acids. Trimming left V 2 bases short and J 1 base short, with 8 bases between. Germline V gene lookup returns CDR1 WNHNN and CDR2 SYGVQD (reference sequence). CDR3 sequence (DNA): TGCGCCAGCAGTGAGAGCAGCGAAACTAATGAAAAACTGTTTTTT. It is translated as CASSESSETNEKLFF.

This chain joins TRBV27 and TRBJ2-7, with D possibly being TRBD1 (5 bases). Germline CDR1 MNHEY, CDR2 SMNVEV (reference sequence). The CDR3 totals 15 residues. Trimming cost V 6 bases and J 1 base, with 16 bases left between them. In DNA, the CDR3 is TGTGCCAGCAGCTACGATAACAGGAATTCCTACGAGCAGTACTTC. It translates to CASSYDNRNSYEQYF.

The chain combines TRBV30 with TRBJ2-3; D is possibly TRBD2 (5 bases). CDR3 length: 16 amino acids. With 1 base removed from V and 4 bases from J, the gap between germline ends came to 18 bases. In germline, CDR1 is GTSNPN, CDR2 SVGIG (reference sequence). The CDR3, as DNA: TGTGCCTGGAGTGCTTATATGGGGAGAGGCGCAGATACGCAGTATTTT. This sequence encodes CAWSAYMGRGADTQYF.

The chain has TRBV11-2 and TRBJ2-7; TRBD1 aligns across 7 bases. The CDR3 runs to 13 residues. Germline V gene lookup returns CDR1 SGHAT and CDR2 FQNNGV. Unmatched junction bases numbered 6, after V lost 1 base and J lost 9 bases. The CDR3 spells CASSLAPRDRQYF. The CDR3 DNA follows: TGTGCCAGCAGCTTAGCCCCCCGGGACAGGCAGTACTTC.

The chain couples TRBV6-1 to TRBJ2-3, with 9 bases aligning to TRBD1. V lost 10 bases and J lost 3; bases outside the gene matches: 2. CDR1 is MNHNS, CDR2 SASEGT, per germline. CDR3 length: 12 residues. The CDR3 nucleotides read TGTGCCATCGACAGGGGGACAGATACGCAGTATTTT. Translation: CAIDRGTDTQYF.

This clone was observed a few times. The chain combines TRBV6-5 with TRBJ2-7; D gene uncertain. Trimming took 8 bases from V and 2 from J, leaving 7 bases between them. The V gene's germline CDR1 is MNHEY and CDR2 SVGAGI. This CDR3 contains 11 residues. The DNA of the CDR3 is TGTGCCAGCGCATCTACCTACGAGCAGTACTTC. Amino acids: CASASTYEQYF.

The J gene is TRBJ1-1, the V gene TRBV27, with a possible D match to TRBD1 (6 bases). This CDR3 region has 15 residues. Germline V gene lookup returns CDR1 MNHEY and CDR2 SMNVEV (reference sequence). V was cut by 7 bases and J by 1 base, with 16 bases left in between. The CDR3 DNA sequence: TGTGCCAGCACCCTCCGGGGCAGGGGGAACACTGAAGCTTTCTTT. It yields the protein CASTLRGRGNTEAFF.

The chain uses TRBV10-3 and TRBJ1-2; 7 bases map to TRBD1. The CDR3 is made up of 13 amino acids. With V trimmed by 7 bases and J by 4 bases, 6 bases remained unmatched. Looked up from germline, CDR1 is ENHRY and CDR2 is SYGVKD. CDR3 region: CAITTQGLYGYTF. The CDR3 DNA reads as TGTGCCATCACCACACAGGGGCTCTATGGCTACACCTTC.

This clone was seen a handful of times. This chain joins TRBV6-1 and TRBJ1-3; D call uncertain. Germline CDR1 MNHNS, CDR2 SASEGT. Trimming left V 2 bases short and J 4 bases short, with 9 bases between. The CDR3 consists of 14 residues. The CDR3 region is CASSEWAKGNTIYF. DNA for the CDR3: TGTGCCAGCAGTGAATGGGCGAAGGGAAACACCATATATTTT.